One and the same sample provided the 13 T cell receptor beta chains below, sequenced in a study of T-cell reconstitution after alpha-beta-depleted transplantation in children (dated by TCRdb to 2016 to 2017). To prepare the library, PCR was applied. The instrument given in TCRdb is Illumina HiSeq 2500. TCR library preparation used molecular barcoding, with unique molecular identifiers applied to normalize quantification of the TCRbeta repertoire. TCRdb reanalyzed the raw reads on its own, using fastp at Q25 for trimming and MiXCR for clone calling, and kept in-frame beta chains. Rows with a matching CDR3 protein are joined into one entry that keeps the most common DNA and genes. The sample has just under 550,000 distinct CDR3 sequences on record, approximately 20% of them singletons. The ten largest clones take up more than 2.5% of the sample. This specimen was PBMCs from the stem cell graft donor, taken from the stem cell graft. The receptors were gathered from a human donor who donated a stem cell graft to a child with acute lymphoblastic leukemia.

This clonotype was detected only a few times. The V gene is TRBV7-8, the J gene TRBJ1-4; no definite D call. This CDR3 has 15 residues. The germline V and J ends were trimmed by 7 bases and 5 bases, with 17 bases remaining between them. Germline lookup yields CDR1 SGHVS and CDR2 FQNEAQ. The CDR3: CASKIRPLRNEKLFF. DNA for the CDR3: TGTGCCAGCAAAATTCGACCGCTCCGGAATGAAAAACTGTTTTTT.

This sequence joins TRBV7-9 and TRBJ2-1; perhaps TRBD2 as D (6 bases). The CDR3 is 12 residues long. Per the germline V gene, CDR1 is SEHNR and CDR2 is FQNEAQ (reference sequence). V lost 5 bases to trimming and J lost 14 bases, with 16 bases between them. In DNA, the CDR3 is TGTGCCAGCAGCCCATATGCCCAGCGGGAGTTCTTC. Encoded protein: CASSPYAQREFF.

This chain uses TRBV2 with TRBJ2-1; TRBD2 agrees at 7 bases. Germline V gives CDR1 SNHLY, CDR2 FYNNEI. The CDR3 extends over 15 amino acids. With 1 base clipped from V and 2 bases from J, the junction kept 2 bases outside the gene matches. The CDR3 bases are TGTGCCAGCAGTGAAGGGAGCGGGACCTACAATGAGCAGTTCTTC. Amino acid sequence: CASSEGSGTYNEQFF.

The sample holds a few counts of this clonotype. The V and J genes are TRBV27 and TRBJ2-5; 10 bases are shared with TRBD2. The ends lost 1 base at V and 4 bases at J; junction bases unmatched: 9. Per germline, CDR1 MNHEY and CDR2 SMNVEV (reference sequence). This CDR3 has 17 amino acids. CDR3 nucleotide sequence: TGTGCCAGCAGTTTATTTTATAGCGGGAGGCCCACAGAGACCCAGTACTTC. As protein: CASSLFYSGRPTETQYF.

This clonotype was seen more than once but under ten times. The chain carries TRBV10-1 and TRBJ2-2, with TRBD2 identical over 11 bases. Germline V gives CDR1 WNHNN, CDR2 SYGVQD (reference sequence). V lost 3 bases and J lost 3; bases outside the gene matches: 9. The CDR3 is made up of 18 amino acids. CDR3: CASSEGIAGGPDTGELFF. CDR3 in DNA: TGCGCCAGCAGTGAAGGGATAGCGGGAGGGCCGGACACCGGGGAGCTGTTTTTT.

V gene TRBV19 combines with J gene TRBJ2-1; weak D call: TRBD2 (5 bases). CDR3 length: 14 residues. V gave up 9 bases and J gave up 5 bases, with 17 bases separating them. Germline CDR1 reads LNHDA; CDR2 reads SQIVND (reference sequence). The chain's CDR3 is CASTVSGTNNEQFF. CDR3 nucleotide sequence: TGTGCCAGCACTGTTTCGGGAACTAACAATGAGCAGTTCTTC.

This clonotype has a handful of counts. The rearrangement joins TRBV5-6 to TRBJ2-1; 8 positions match TRBD2. With V trimmed by 3 bases and J by 5 bases, 10 bases remained unmatched. The CDR3 is 16 amino acids. The germline CDR1 and CDR2 sequences are SGHDT and YYEEEE. The CDR3 protein is CASSSQPGGRDNEQFF. The CDR3 DNA reads TGTGCCAGCAGCTCCCAACCGGGAGGGAGGGACAATGAGCAGTTCTTC.

The rearrangement uses TRBV5-5 and TRBJ2-7; D unclear. V lost 4 bases and J lost 3, with 11 bases in between. This CDR3 is built from 13 residues. From germline, CDR1 is SGHKS and CDR2 YYEKEE (reference sequence). CDR3: CASSPGMVYEQYF. Written as DNA, the CDR3 is TGTGCCAGCAGCCCTGGTATGGTCTACGAGCAGTACTTC.

This chain connects TRBV5-6 to TRBJ2-5, with 13 bases lining up with TRBD2. The germline gives CDR1 SGHDT, CDR2 YYEEEE. V gave up 1 base and J gave up 7 bases; unmatched junction bases: 4. This CDR3 spans 15 amino acids. CDR3 in amino acids: CASSLRTSGSVTQYF. In DNA form, the CDR3 reads TGTGCCAGCAGCTTGCGGACTAGCGGGAGCGTGACCCAGTACTTC.

The chain uses TRBV5-1 and TRBJ2-3, with D perhaps TRBD2 (5 bases). With 0 bases removed from V and 1 base from J, the gap between germline ends came to 9 bases. The CDR3 extends over 15 amino acids. CDR1 and CDR2 from the germline V gene are SGHRS and YFSETQ. Written as DNA, the CDR3 is TGCGCCAGCAGCTTGGACAGCGGAGGCACAGATACGCAGTATTTT. Amino acid sequence: CASSLDSGGTDTQYF.

In its sample, this clonotype was seen a few times. The J gene is TRBJ1-1, the V gene TRBV12-3 or TRBV12-4; 8 positions agree with TRBD1. The CDR3 spans 12 residues. Trimming cost V 6 bases and J 11 bases; bases outside gene matches: 8. This CDR3 reads CASSLMQGAAFF. The CDR3 bases are TGTGCCAGCAGCTTAATGCAGGGGGCGGCTTTCTTT.

With regard to this clonotype: A read error may account for a junction end that differs from germline. This chain links TRBV5-6 with TRBJ2-4; D tentatively reads TRBD1 or TRBD2 (6 bases each). Germline assignment: CDR1 SGHDT and CDR2 YYEEEE. The CDR3 spans 15 residues. The CDR3 nucleotides are TGTGCCAGCAGGGAGATGGGGGGCGCCAAAAACAGTCAGTACTTC. This sequence encodes CASREMGGAKNSQYF.

This clonotype showed up just a few times. The J gene is TRBJ2-7, the V gene TRBV2; 7 bases line up with TRBD2. Germline V lookup: CDR1 SNHLY, CDR2 FYNNEI. The trim removed 3 bases at V and 4 bases at J, leaving 9 bases unmatched. This CDR3 is built from 15 residues. The CDR3 region has the DNA TGTGCCAGCAGTGATTATGGGGGAGGGATGTACGAGCAGTACTTC. Amino acid sequence: CASSDYGGGMYEQYF.